A single sample gave rise to the 5 T cell receptor beta chains below, sequenced in a study of a mutant IDH1 vaccine in newly diagnosed glioma. These TCRs' antigens remain unknown. Assay: immunoSEQ multiplex PCR; the TCRdb copy retains only in-frame clones and omits some. The sample carries 50,000 to 70,000 clones, roughly 74% recorded once. Time point described: week 35, safety follow-up. With topical imiquimod, each dose of the vaccine consisted of 300 ug of mutant IDH1 20-mer peptide. Sequencing used PBMCs, obtained from a glioma patient whose treatment included an IDH1 peptide vaccine. The receptors derive from a man aged 50-60 years with glioma.

The chain employs TRBV16 and TRBJ1-2; D is ambiguous. CDR3 length equals 13 residues. The V gene's germline CDR1 is KGHSY and CDR2 FQNENV. V lost 2 bases and J 5 bases, leaving 9 bases between the germline ends. The CDR3 DNA follows: TGTGCCAGCAGCCAAGAGTCAGGTTATGGCTACACCTTC. It is translated as CASSQESGYGYTF.

This chain joins TRBV2 and TRBJ2-5; D not certain. V lost 6 bases to trimming and J lost 5 bases, with 13 bases between them. Germline V gene lookup returns CDR1 SNHLY and CDR2 FYNNEI. The CDR3 covers 13 residues. The CDR3 sequence: CASSLETRETQYF. The CDR3 DNA sequence: TGTGCCAGCAGCCTGGAAACGCGGGAGACCCAGTACTTC.

The chain links TRBV30 to TRBJ2-5, with D possibly TRBD1 on 6 matching bases. Trimming removed 5 bases from V and 7 bases from J, with 8 bases in between. Germline CDR1 reads GTSNPN; CDR2 reads SVGIG (reference sequence). This CDR3 comprises 10 residues. CDR3 loop: CAWSTGTQYF. The CDR3 nucleotides are TGTGCCTGGTCGACAGGGACCCAGTACTTC.

The V and J genes are TRBV7-9 and TRBJ2-5; no clear D. The CDR3 runs to 14 residues. Trimming left V 1 base short and J 5 bases short, with 11 bases between. CDR1 and CDR2 from the germline V gene are SEHNR and FQNEAQ (reference sequence). CDR3 sequence: CASSLGLVKETQYF. The CDR3 DNA reads as TGTGCCAGCAGCTTAGGCCTGGTGAAGGAGACCCAGTACTTC.

This clone appeared a few times. V usage is TRBV30 and J usage is TRBJ1-2, with D unclear. The CDR3 covers 12 residues. With 2 bases removed from V and 2 bases from J, the gap between germline ends came to 6 bases. Germline CDR1 and CDR2: GTSNPN and SVGIG (reference sequence). In DNA form, the CDR3 reads TGTGCCTGGAGTAACCGGAACTATGGCTACACCTTC. This encodes CAWSNRNYGYTF. Based on the CDR3 plus reference TRBV30 and TRBJ1-2, the full variable domain is SQTIHQWPATLVQPVGSPLSLECTVEGTSNPNLYWYRQAAGRGLQLLFYSVGIGQISSEVPQNLSASRPQDRQFILSSKKLLLSDSGFYLCAWSNRNYGYTFGSGTRLTVV.